The clone carrying this T cell receptor (beta chain) was seen a handful of times. The antigen is not known. Each of the CD4+ naive, central memory, regulatory and stem cell-like memory populations was sorted via CD45RO/CCR7/CD25/CD127/CD95/CD27. These data come from a study of beta chain features in type 1 diabetes. General study points: Across all four CD4+ subsets, people with type 1 diabetes showed modestly shorter TCRB CDR3s. Junctions at VDJ sites from type 1 diabetes patients had fewer insertions and more deletions.

Reverse transcribing all isolated RNA meant expressed TCRB transcripts were sequenced. The data were produced by immunoSEQ multiplex PCR, yet TCRdb's version contains in-frame clones alone and is incomplete. This sample has a few hundred thousand clones, with 25% to 30% found just once. Germline values: CDR1 GTSNPN, CDR2 SVGIG (reference sequence). There are 15 residues in the CDR3. Unmatched junction bases numbered 11, after V lost 1 base and J lost 8 bases. This chain links TRBV30 with TRBJ2-3; 8 positions agree with TRBD2. The clonotype originates from a man aged 25 to 40 in good health. The material sequenced was central memory CD4+ T cells from blood. The CDR3: CAWSAEDPRGGTQYF. For the CDR3, the DNA is TGTGCCTGGAGTGCAGAAGACCCCCGGGGGGGTACGCAGTATTTT.